The present T cell receptor beta chain was sequenced within a study of T cell responses to AZD1222 COVID-19 vaccine. Produced via immunoSEQ multiplex PCR; TCRdb's table is partial and in-frame only. Of 100,000 to 150,000 clones listed, 85% to 90% are singletons. Findings of the study overall: With two AZD1222 doses given, Spike-specific TCR breadth and depth both rose.

In the case of this clone: No antigen is known for it.

The source material was peripheral blood, sampled on day 0 of MenACWY control vaccination. The clonotype was recovered from an adult in good health.

Here the CDR3 DNA reads TGTGCCAGCAGCGCCAACAGGGAGGGCAATGAGCAGTTCTTC. It encodes CASSANREGNEQFF. V is TRBV9 and J is TRBJ2-1; D might be TRBD2 (7 bases). The germline gives CDR1 SGDLS, CDR2 YYNGEE. The CDR3 totals 14 residues. Deletions cut 3 bases from V and 6 bases from J, with 13 bases between.